The clone carrying this TCR beta chain was seen a single time. Its antigen is undetermined. Libraries were prepared by immunoSEQ multiplex PCR; TCRdb keeps only in-frame clonotypes and omits some of them. The data show approximately 38,000 clones, around 86% seen once. The germline V gene encodes CDR1 SEHNR and CDR2 FQNEAQ (reference sequence). The CDR3 runs to 13 residues. Trimming stripped 1 base from V and 8 bases from J, with 9 bases between. This entry belongs to a study of OX40 agonist ivuxolimab in advanced cancers. Points from the study as a whole: Researchers did not determine the expanded peripheral T cells' antigen specificity. Clonal expansion by week 6 occurred in CD4+ and CD8+ blood T cells (at 0.1 to 3.0 mg/kg).

Patients who had autoimmune disease history or got systemic immunosuppression were left out. This TCR derives from an adult with an advanced solid tumor such as melanoma, head and neck, liver or kidney cancer. The specimen was CD4+ or CD8+ T cells sorted from blood, collected in a trial of the OX40 agonist ivuxolimab. The chain is built from TRBV7-9 and TRBJ1-3; the D is unclear. The CDR3 bases are TGTGCCAGCAGCTTAGTAGCGGGTTACACCATATATTTT. Protein product: CASSLVAGYTIYF.